This TCR beta chain was sequenced for a study of human T cells and chemical hapten exposure. Study details: Per-sample TCR yield variability stemmed mainly from small pooled library volume differences.

Whole blood that had not been fractionated was the source of extracted total RNA. Individual cDNA molecules in this library carried unique molecular identifiers. Original methodology: A per-sample median of around 91,000 TCRs was observed, with counts ranging from about 20,000 to 750,000. TCRdb ran MiXCR on the reads and lists one entry per CDR3 protein. These V and J calls derive from TCRdb rather than the authors' analysis. The top ten clones hold more than 1.3% of a sample with 95,000 to 150,000 distinct CDR3 sequences, 8.5% to 9% of them seen once. Germline CDR1 and CDR2: SGHVS and FNYEAQ. V was cut by 1 base and J by 4 bases, with 10 bases left in between. CDR3 length equals 14 residues.

The source of this sequence is a human donor in good health. Some clones in this sample may be carry-over from other donors' samples. The chain recombines TRBV7-6 with TRBJ2-5; D is possibly TRBD1 or TRBD2 (5 bases each). The sequenced sample was whole blood. The CDR3, as DNA: TGTGCCAGCAGCTTAGAATGGGGGATAGAGACCCAGTACTTC. As protein: CASSLEWGIETQYF.